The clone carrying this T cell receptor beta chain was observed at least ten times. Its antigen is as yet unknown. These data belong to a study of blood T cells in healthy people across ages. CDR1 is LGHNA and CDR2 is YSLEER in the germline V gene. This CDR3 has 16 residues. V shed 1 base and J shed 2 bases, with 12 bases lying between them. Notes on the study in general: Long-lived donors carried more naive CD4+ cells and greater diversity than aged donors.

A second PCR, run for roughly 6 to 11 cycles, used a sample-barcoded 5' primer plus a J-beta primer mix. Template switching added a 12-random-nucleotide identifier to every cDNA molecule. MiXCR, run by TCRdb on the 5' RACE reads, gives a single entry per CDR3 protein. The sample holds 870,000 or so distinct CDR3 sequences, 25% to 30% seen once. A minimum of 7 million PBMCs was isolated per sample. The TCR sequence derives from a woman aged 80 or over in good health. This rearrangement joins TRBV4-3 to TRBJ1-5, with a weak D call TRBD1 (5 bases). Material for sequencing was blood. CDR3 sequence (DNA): TGCGCCAGCAGCCAAGGGGCGGGGCAGGGCAATCAGCCCCAGCATTTT. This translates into CASSQGAGQGNQPQHF.